Included here is one TCR beta chain sequence, with context. Original analysis: Amplified reference gene primers provided the basis for estimating nucleated cell counts. Generated by immunoSEQ multiplex PCR, the TCRdb table keeps only in-frame clones and is missing some. The V and J calls and clone size are taken from that table; D and trimming were inferred from the DNA. The sample contains about 68,000 clones, 70% to 90% of which appear only once. This entry is derived from a study of blood T cell repertoires in COVID-19. Overall study context: Collection of acute and convalescent COVID-19 samples took place in the United States, Italy and Spain. Sample material is recorded as cDNA or gDNA derived from T cells, B-cell-depleted T cells, or PBMCs.

Germline loops: CDR1 LNHDA, CDR2 SQIVND (reference sequence). The CDR3 extends over 15 amino acids. Trimming cost V 2 bases and J 0 bases, with 10 bases left between them. The sample was peripheral blood. The TCR originated in a man in his thirties or forties with acute or convalescent COVID-19. The V call is TRBV19, the J call TRBJ1-2; weak D call: TRBD1 (6 bases). The CDR3, as DNA: TGTGCCAGTAGTATAAAGGGGGAAGCTAACTATGGCTACACCTTC. Translated: CASSIKGEANYGYTF.